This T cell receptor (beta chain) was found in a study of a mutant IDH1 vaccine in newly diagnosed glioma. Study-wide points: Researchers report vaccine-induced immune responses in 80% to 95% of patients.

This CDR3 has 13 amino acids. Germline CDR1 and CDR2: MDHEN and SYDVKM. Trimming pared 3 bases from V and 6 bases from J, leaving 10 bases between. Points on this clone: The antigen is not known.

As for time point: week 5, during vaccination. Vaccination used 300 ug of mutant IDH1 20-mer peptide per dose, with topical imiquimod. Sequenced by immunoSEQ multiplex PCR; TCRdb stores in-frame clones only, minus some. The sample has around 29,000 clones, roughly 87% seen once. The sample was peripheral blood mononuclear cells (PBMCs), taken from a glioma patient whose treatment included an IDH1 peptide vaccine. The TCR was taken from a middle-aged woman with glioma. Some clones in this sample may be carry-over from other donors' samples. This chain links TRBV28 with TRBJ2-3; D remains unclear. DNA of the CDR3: TGTGCCAGCAGTTTGGTCCTGGGGGATACGCAGTATTTT. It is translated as CASSLVLGDTQYF.